Listed below are T cell receptor beta chains from one sample, sequenced in a study of blood T cell repertoires in COVID-19. This table comes from immunoSEQ multiplex PCR, and its TCRdb copy is limited to in-frame clones, with some not included. The profile shows 26,000 or so clones, approximately 88% of them singletons. What was sequenced was peripheral blood. These receptors originate from a human donor in a cohort sampled during active COVID-19. Each CDR3 is given with its conserved first and last residue. The D gene is left open where the match is weak. Where a row states a size, it is once, few, many or the class of an expanded clone; other rows omit it.

V gene	J gene	D gene	clone size	CDR3 DNA	CDR3 protein
TRBV7-2	TRBJ2-5	NA	NA	TGTGCCAGCAGTCAGAGGATCCAAGAGACCCAGTACTTC	CASSQRIQETQYF
TRBV2	TRBJ2-5	NA	once	TGTGCCAGCACGACGGCCCAGGGTCGGCAAGAGACCCAGTACTTC	CASTTAQGRQETQYF
TRBV10-3	TRBJ1-6	NA	NA	TGTGCCATCAAAGCTGGCTACGGGGATTCACCCCTCCACTTT	CAIKAGYGDSPLHF
TRBV12-3/TRBV12-4	TRBJ2-7	NA	NA	TGTGCCAGCAGTTTTAGGAGCTACGAGCAGTACTTC	CASSFRSYEQYF
TRBV7-8	TRBJ2-3	TRBD2	NA	TGTGCCAGCAGCTTAGGGACTAGCGGGACAGATACGCAGTATTTT	CASSLGTSGTDTQYF
TRBV24-1	TRBJ2-1	TRBD2	once	TGTGCCACCAGTGACTTCTCAGGACTAGCGGGAGGGTTAGAGCAGTTCTTC	CATSDFSGLAGGLEQFF
TRBV19	TRBJ2-7	TRBD1	NA	TGTGCCAGTAGTATTAGGACAGGGGGCGAGGAGCAGTACTTC	CASSIRTGGEEQYF
TRBV7-2	TRBJ1-1	NA	NA	TGTGCCAGCAGCTTATACATGAACACTGAAGCTTTCTTT	CASSLYMNTEAFF
TRBV2	TRBJ2-6	TRBD1	NA	TGTGCCAGCACCCAGGACAGGGCTGGGGCCAACGTCCTGACTTTC	CASTQDRAGANVLTF
TRBV9	TRBJ2-3	NA	NA	TGTGCCAGCAGCACCTGGGGGGACGGCGGCACAGATACGCAGTATTTT	CASSTWGDGGTDTQYF
TRBV18	TRBJ1-6	NA	NA	TGTGCCAGCTCACCATATGGGGCAGCCGCCAATTCACCCCTCCACTTT	CASSPYGAAANSPLHF
TRBV27	TRBJ2-1	NA	NA	TGTGCCAGCCAAATAGTCTGGGGGCAACGAAGCAATGAGCAGTTCTTC	CASQIVWGQRSNEQFF
TRBV28	TRBJ2-7	TRBD2	NA	TGTGCCAGCAGTTTACTTAGCGGGAGGTACGAGCAGTACTTC	CASSLLSGRYEQYF
TRBV4-3	TRBJ2-1	TRBD2	NA	TGCGCCAGCAGCCAAGAACGGACTAGCGGTCGTATCTTC	CASSQERTSGRIF
TRBV4-3	TRBJ1-5	NA	NA	TGCGCCAGCAGTATGGAGGCGGCGGGGACTCAGCCCCAGCATTTT	CASSMEAAGTQPQHF
TRBV4-1	TRBJ2-7	TRBD1	NA	TGCGCCAGCAGCCAGACACAGGGGGCGAACTACGAGCAGTACTTC	CASSQTQGANYEQYF
TRBV18	TRBJ1-1	TRBD1	NA	TGTGCCAGCTCACCACCGACAGGGGAAGCTTTCTTT	CASSPPTGEAFF
TRBV5-1	TRBJ2-7	NA	NA	TGCGCCAGCAGCTTGGATACAGGGTCCCACGAGCAGTACTTC	CASSLDTGSHEQYF
TRBV5-1	TRBJ2-3	NA	NA	TGCGCCAGCAGCTTGGAGTCAGGGGCCCAAGGAGATCCGCAGTATTTT	CASSLESGAQGDPQYF
TRBV28	TRBJ2-1	TRBD2	NA	TGTGCCAGCAGTTCTACAGCGGGAGGGCGGTACAATGAGCAGTTCTTC	CASSSTAGGRYNEQFF
TRBV11-3	TRBJ2-1	NA	NA	TGTGCCAGCAGCCCTCGGGATTACCGGGGGGACACAGTACACCACGAGCAGTTCTTC	CASSPRDYRGDTVHHEQFF
TRBV6-5	TRBJ1-1	NA	NA	TGTGCCAGCAGTTACTCTCCCACGGCCCGGAGGCTCTTT	CASSYSPTARRLF
TRBV5-4	TRBJ1-2	NA	NA	TGTGCCAGCAGCCTGGGAGGTTCTAACTATGGCTACACCTTC	CASSLGGSNYGYTF
TRBV6-2/TRBV6-3	TRBJ2-1	NA	once	TGTGCCAGCAGTCGAGGACAGCTCAATGAGCAGTTCTTC	CASSRGQLNEQFF
TRBV6-5	TRBJ1-2	NA	NA	TGTGCCAGCATCGGCTCAGGGGGCTACACCTTC	CASIGSGGYTF